A selection of T cell receptor beta chains follows, all from one sample in a study of CD8+ T cells in alopecia areata. Measured with immunoSEQ multiplex PCR; TCRdb has only the in-frame clones, and not every one. The repertoire holds a few hundred thousand clones, with about 62% as singletons. The sequencing here drew on CD4+ T cells sorted from blood, taken at week 52, from a patient treated with tofacitinib. The origin of the receptors is a human donor with alopecia areata. CDR3s include the opening cysteine and the closing phenylalanine or tryptophan. D genes are given only for firm matches. Rows give clone size only sometimes, using once, few, many, or a class for an expanded clone.

len	v_gene	abundance	j_gene	d_gene	CDR3aa	CDR3nt
13	TRBV18	NA	TRBJ1-1	NA	CASLGLIGAEAFF	TGTGCCAGCTTGGGGTTGATAGGTGCTGAAGCTTTCTTT
17	TRBV25-1	NA	TRBJ1-1	TRBD1	CASSGRWTGGRGTEAFF	TGTGCCAGCAGTGGGCGATGGACAGGGGGCAGAGGGACTGAAGCTTTCTTT
14	TRBV15	NA	TRBJ2-7	NA	CATSREKRAYEQYF	TGTGCCACCAGCAGAGAGAAAAGGGCCTACGAGCAGTACTTC
15	TRBV11-2	NA	TRBJ1-2	NA	CASSIPGPSIYGYTF	TGTGCCAGCAGTATACCCGGACCGAGCATTTATGGCTACACCTTC
14	TRBV5-6	NA	TRBJ2-3	NA	CASSPIALTDTQYF	TGTGCCAGCAGCCCCATAGCCCTCACAGATACGCAGTATTTT
14	TRBV5-6	NA	TRBJ2-5	TRBD1	CASRRQGISVAQYF	TGTGCCAGCAGAAGACAGGGGATATCGGTGGCCCAGTACTTC
15	TRBV30	NA	TRBJ1-1	NA	CAWSTARAGNTEAFF	TGTGCCTGGAGTACGGCGCGGGCCGGGAACACTGAAGCTTTCTTT
13	TRBV18	NA	TRBJ2-7	TRBD2	CASSRPGGYEQYF	TGTGCCAGCTCACGGCCGGGGGGCTACGAGCAGTACTTC
14	TRBV6-1	NA	TRBJ1-5	NA	CASSESGQIQPQHF	TGTGCCAGCAGTGAATCGGGCCAGATTCAGCCCCAGCATTTT
14	TRBV9	NA	TRBJ1-2	NA	CASREGHGNYGYTF	TGTGCCAGCAGGGAGGGCCACGGGAACTATGGCTACACCTTC
15	TRBV4-2	NA	TRBJ1-1	NA	CASSQDPDTRTEAFF	TGTGCCAGCAGCCAAGATCCTGACACGAGAACTGAAGCTTTCTTT
14	TRBV7-2	once	TRBJ2-2	NA	CASSLTMNTGELFF	TGTGCCAGCAGCTTAACGATGAACACCGGGGAGCTGTTTTTT
20	TRBV7-8	few	TRBJ2-5	TRBD2	CASSSREPGLAGSIRETQYF	TGTGCCAGCAGCTCACGAGAACCGGGACTAGCGGGGTCAATCAGAGAGACCCAGTACTTC
16	TRBV6-5	NA	TRBJ2-1	NA	CASSYAGQSSYNEQFF	TGTGCCAGCAGTTACGCCGGACAGAGCTCCTACAATGAGCAGTTCTTC